The rows below give T cell receptor beta chains drawn from one sample of a study of monozygotic twins with inflammatory bowel disease. No DNA is given; TCRdb re-called the 5' RACE reads and lists each CDR3 protein once. The table lists about 300,000 distinct CDR3 sequences. Material for sequencing was blood. These receptors originate from a human donor with ulcerative colitis or Crohn's disease, or a healthy co-twin of an affected twin (not recorded which). Each CDR3 is given with its conserved first and last residue.

CASSLVTTNTGELFF	TRBV7-9	TRBJ2-2
CSVDIQDSGANVLTF	TRBV29-1	TRBJ2-6
CASSLNEMGRETQYF	TRBV27	TRBJ2-5
CRMGLAGRPGNEQFF	TRBV20-1	TRBJ2-1
CASSDERYEQYF	TRBV18	TRBJ2-7
CASSAVAGYNEQFF	TRBV11-2	TRBJ2-1
CASSRHGEQYF	TRBV3-1	TRBJ2-7
CASNLLGTEAFF	TRBV28	TRBJ1-1
CAGNLAGYINEQFF	TRBV30	TRBJ2-1
CASSLYYQETQYF	TRBV27	TRBJ2-5
CATNRHNTGELFF	TRBV24-1	TRBJ2-2
CASSLEGTAGGSEAFF	TRBV27	TRBJ1-1
CASSLTSFETQYF	TRBV5-1	TRBJ2-5
CACRLSSYEQYF	TRBV30	TRBJ2-7
CASSSNTEAFF	TRBV6-5	TRBJ1-1